This T cell receptor (beta chain) was identified in a study of blood T cell repertoires in COVID-19. Overall study: The samples span acute and convalescent COVID-19 from the United States, Italy and Spain. In each case, the material was cDNA or gDNA derived from T cells, B-cell-depleted T cells, or PBMCs.

This clone was found once. Methods used by the authors: Amplification of reference gene primers provided the estimated nucleated cell counts. Sequencing was performed with immunoSEQ multiplex PCR; in TCRdb, only in-frame clones are kept and a portion is missing. V and J calls and clone size are copied from that table; D and trimming were computed from the DNA. This table holds approximately 66,000 clones, approximately 90% found once. V was clipped by 5 bases and J by 5 bases; unmatched bases: 7. The germline CDR1 and CDR2 sequences are SGHNT and YENEEA. The CDR3 covers 15 residues. The chain recombines TRBV11-3 with TRBJ2-5; 11 bases match TRBD1. The receptor's source is a human donor with active COVID-19. The donor label of this sample is uncertain. The sequencing sample was made of peripheral blood. In DNA form, the CDR3 reads TGTGCCAGCAGCCCGGGACAGGGGGAGGTGGAGACCCAGTACTTC. This codes for CASSPGQGEVETQYF.